This is a list of T cell receptor beta chains from one sample in a study of blood T cell repertoires in COVID-19. Using immunoSEQ multiplex PCR, the repertoire was profiled, and TCRdb retains in-frame clones only, with some absent. The sample shows more than 300,000 clones, approximately 90% of them seen only once. The sequenced material came from PBMCs or T cells enriched from blood (not recorded which). The receptor set was obtained from a woman aged 40 to 55 who had been exposed to COVID-19. Both conserved end residues are part of each CDR3. Each record gives: V gene, J gene, clone size, D gene, CDR3 protein, CDR3 DNA. The D gene is left open where the match is weak. Only part of the rows carry a size: once, few, many, or a class if the clone is expanded.

TRBV10-2,TRBJ2-7,-,TRBD1,CASSESTGGGEQYF,TGCGCCAGCAGTGAGTCTACAGGGGGCGGTGAGCAGTACTTC
TRBV7-2,TRBJ1-2,-,TRBD1,CASSLGQGVYGYTF,TGTGCCAGCAGCTTGGGCCAGGGGGTCTATGGCTACACCTTC
TRBV29-1,TRBJ1-1,-,-,CSVDSRAAGTEAFF,TGCAGCGTTGATTCTAGAGCCGCCGGGACTGAAGCTTTCTTT
TRBV5-6,TRBJ1-3,-,-,CASSLTGGSSGNTIYF,TGTGCCAGCAGCTTGACGGGGGGAAGCTCTGGAAACACCATATATTTT
TRBV4-3,TRBJ1-2,-,TRBD1,CASSLSQGGNYGYTF,TGCGCCAGCAGCCTTTCACAGGGGGGGAACTATGGCTACACCTTC
TRBV14,TRBJ2-1,once,-,CASSLSLYNEQFF,TGTGCCAGCAGCCTGTCCCTCTACAATGAGCAGTTCTTC
TRBV2,TRBJ1-1,-,-,CASSDRSGGTEAFF,TGTGCCAGCAGTGATCGTTCAGGAGGCACTGAAGCTTTCTTT
TRBV6-5,TRBJ1-2,-,-,CASSRGRWAHGYTF,TGTGCCAGCAGTCGGGGAAGATGGGCGCACGGCTACACCTTC
TRBV21-1,TRBJ1-4,-,-,CASSKSGQGATNEKLFF,TGTGCCAGCAGCAAAAGTGGACAGGGGGCAACTAATGAAAAACTGTTTTTT
TRBV27,TRBJ1-2,-,-,CASSSYSRNYGYTF,TGTGCCAGCAGTTCGTACTCACGAAACTATGGCTACACCTTC
TRBV3-1/TRBV3-2,TRBJ2-7,once,-,CASSQDPGSEQYF,TGTGCCAGCAGCCAAGATCCAGGGTCCGAGCAGTACTTC
TRBV19,TRBJ2-7,-,-,CASSRNRNSYEQYF,TGTGCCAGTAGTAGGAACAGGAACTCCTACGAGCAGTACTTC
TRBV6-1,TRBJ1-2,-,-,CASSEAGQGHGYTF,TGTGCCAGCAGTGAAGCAGGGCAGGGGCATGGCTACACCTTC
TRBV30,TRBJ1-4,-,-,CAWSGWQINEKLFF,TGTGCCTGGAGTGGATGGCAGATTAATGAAAAACTGTTTTTT
TRBV29-1,TRBJ1-4,-,-,CSVRGQGVTNEKLFF,TGCAGCGTTCGGGGACAAGGGGTTACTAATGAAAAACTGTTTTTT
TRBV24-1,TRBJ2-7,-,-,CATSDRSLPPSYEQYF,TGTGCCACCAGTGACCGGTCCCTACCCCCTTCCTACGAGCAGTACTTC
TRBV10-2,TRBJ1-1,-,-,CASKGDSLTEAFF,TGCGCCAGCAAAGGAGACAGCCTCACTGAAGCTTTCTTT
TRBV11-3,TRBJ1-1,-,TRBD1,CASSLASTGTGIGAFF,TGTGCCAGCAGCTTAGCCTCCACCGGGACAGGCATCGGAGCTTTCTTT
TRBV11-2,TRBJ2-1,-,TRBD1,CASSQDRNNEQFF,TGTGCCAGCAGCCAGGACAGGAACAATGAGCAGTTCTTC
TRBV10-1,TRBJ2-3,-,TRBD2,CASSEGLAGADTQYF,TGCGCCAGCAGTGAAGGACTAGCGGGAGCCGATACGCAGTATTTT
TRBV4-3,TRBJ1-2,-,TRBD1,CASSQDGGQGAYYGYTF,TGCGCCAGCAGCCAAGATGGCGGACAGGGGGCATACTATGGCTACACCTTC
TRBV18,TRBJ1-4,-,-,CASSRVQGSATNEKLFF,TGTGCCAGCTCACGGGTACAGGGATCTGCAACTAATGAAAAACTGTTTTTT
TRBV18,TRBJ1-1,-,-,CASSPQRTEAFF,TGTGCCAGCTCACCACAGAGGACTGAAGCTTTCTTT
TRBV27,TRBJ1-4,-,TRBD1,CASSSDRGTEKLFF,TGTGCCAGCAGTTCAGACAGGGGTACTGAAAAACTGTTTTTT
TRBV19,TRBJ1-2,-,-,CASTAFGRGLGGYTF,TGTGCCAGTACCGCCTTCGGGCGGGGGCTGGGTGGCTACACCTTC
TRBV3-1/TRBV3-2,TRBJ1-2,-,-,CASSQFGQGRYYGYTF,TGTGCCAGCAGCCAATTCGGTCAGGGCAGGTACTATGGCTACACCTTC
TRBV24-1,TRBJ1-5,-,-,CATSDSRDTDYQPQHF,TGTGCCACCAGTGATTCCCGGGACACAGATTATCAGCCCCAGCATTTT
TRBV30,TRBJ1-5,-,TRBD1,CAWSPLGQGGNQPQHF,TGTGCCTGGAGTCCCCTCGGACAGGGTGGGAATCAGCCCCAGCATTTT
TRBV5-1,TRBJ2-1,-,TRBD2,CASSRTSGSGEQFF,TGCGCCAGCAGCCGGACTAGCGGGAGTGGGGAGCAGTTCTTC
TRBV12-3/TRBV12-4,TRBJ1-3,-,TRBD1,CASRRTGDGTIYF,TGTGCCAGCAGGCGGACAGGGGACGGCACCATATATTTT
TRBV5-5,TRBJ2-7,-,TRBD1,CASSLWTGAYEQYF,TGTGCCAGCAGCCTCTGGACAGGGGCCTACGAGCAGTACTTC
TRBV7-2,TRBJ2-1,-,-,CASSLALTYTKNEQFF,TGTGCCAGCAGCTTAGCCCTGACCTATACTAAAAATGAGCAGTTCTTC
TRBV5-1,TRBJ2-5,-,-,CASSFPGLETQYF,TGCGCCAGCAGCTTTCCAGGGCTAGAGACCCAGTACTTC
TRBV24-1,TRBJ1-5,-,-,CATSDLVVTRGRKSNQPQHF,TGTGCCACCAGTGATTTAGTGGTCACCAGGGGCCGCAAAAGTAATCAGCCCCAGCATTTT
TRBV6-5,TRBJ1-3,-,-,CASRDSYDGNTIYF,TGTGCCAGCAGAGACAGCTACGACGGAAACACCATATATTTT
TRBV5-8,TRBJ1-1,once,-,CASRRQGRTEAFF,TGTGCCAGCAGACGGCAGGGGCGTACTGAAGCTTTCTTT
TRBV3-1/TRBV3-2,TRBJ2-7,-,-,CASRAGAAYEQYF,TGTGCCAGCAGGGCGGGGGCGGCCTACGAGCAGTACTTC
TRBV9,TRBJ2-2,-,-,CASSSAGTLNTGELFF,TGTGCCAGCAGCTCCGCCGGGACTCTAAACACCGGGGAGCTGTTTTTT
TRBV19,TRBJ1-2,-,-,CASSLDYRSSGYTF,TGTGCCAGTAGTCTCGATTACAGGTCGAGTGGCTACACCTTC
TRBV7-3,TRBJ1-1,-,-,CASSLSPADSPNTEAFF,TGTGCCAGCAGCTTAAGCCCTGCAGATTCTCCGAACACTGAAGCTTTCTTT
TRBV30,TRBJ2-7,-,-,CAWSGDGSSYEQYF,TGTGCCTGGAGTGGAGACGGGAGCTCCTACGAGCAGTACTTC
TRBV11-3,TRBJ1-3,-,-,CASSLSQSSGNTIYF,TGTGCCAGCAGCTTATCACAGAGCTCTGGAAACACCATATATTTT
TRBV5-1,TRBJ2-7,-,-,CASSLSAAAGQSYEQYF,TGCGCCAGCAGCTTGTCGGCGGCGGCGGGACAGTCCTACGAGCAGTACTTC
TRBV5-8,TRBJ2-5,-,TRBD1,CASSLGRGLTQETQYF,TGTGCCAGCAGCTTGGGCAGGGGGCTGACCCAAGAGACCCAGTACTTC
TRBV7-3,TRBJ2-3,-,TRBD1,CASSQSDRESDTQYF,TGTGCCAGCAGCCAGAGTGACAGGGAGTCAGATACGCAGTATTTT
TRBV6-5,TRBJ2-4,-,-,CASSPGLIAKNIQYF,TGTGCCAGCAGTCCGGGACTGATAGCCAAAAACATTCAGTACTTC
TRBV5-6,TRBJ1-2,-,-,CASSSSTWRDGWGYTF,TGTGCCAGCAGCTCATCTACCTGGCGGGACGGTTGGGGCTACACCTTC
TRBV18,TRBJ1-1,-,-,CASSPQGGGNTEAFF,TGTGCCAGCTCACCGCAGGGAGGGGGGAACACTGAAGCTTTCTTT